The T cell receptor (beta chain) under discussion was sequenced for a study of cytomegalovirus exposure and HLA in healthy donors. A note on this clone: Antigen unknown.

PCR used 60 Vbeta primers and 13 Jbeta primers. Profiled with immunoSEQ multiplex PCR; TCRdb holds only in-frame clones, not every one. There are 150,000 to 200,000 clones in the sample; 85% to 90% occur only once, and roughly 1.7% lies in the top ten. This CDR3 has 14 residues. CDR1 is LGHNT and CDR2 is FRNRAP in the germline V gene. The junction had 2 bases not matched to a gene; V was cut back by 1 base and J by 3 bases. Findings and caveats of the study: When analyzed later, a missense DCLRE1C variant was found to be linked to TCR beta V- and J-gene trimming. According to an earlier analysis, most TCR beta V segments yielded productive rearrangements about 90% or about 30% of the time. A later analysis found common viral pathogens apparently linked to several of the most significant clusters. CMV serostatus was the only immune exposure information that was available.

J is TRBJ2-5 and V is TRBV12-5, with 7 positions matching TRBD2. The sequenced sample consisted of PBMCs. This receptor was taken from a woman aged 18-29 years in good health and CMV-seronegative. The DNA for the CDR3 is TGTGCTAGTGGTTTGGGGCTAGCGGAAGAGACCCAGTACTTC. Amino acid sequence: CASGLGLAEETQYF.